This TCR beta chain was obtained from a study of T-cell memory formation after mild COVID-19. Overall study results and limits: Later expanders leaned CD4+, whereas clones that contracted between day 15 and 85 were balanced CD4/CD8. CD4+ contracting clones were found mainly in CM and EM, and CD8+ ones in EMRA. That cross-reactive memory joined was suggested by some responding clones appearing in pre-infection memory.

In TCRdb, the 5' RACE reads were re-called with MiXCR into one record per CDR3 protein. The repertoire includes about 610,000 distinct CDR3 sequences, around 16% of them detected once, and about 8.1% sits in the top ten. The sample holds a few counts of this clonotype. What it recognizes is unknown. V lost 3 bases, J lost 4 bases, and 18 bases lay in between. Germline V gene sequence: CDR1 DFQATT, CDR2 SNEGSKA (reference sequence). The CDR3 contains 15 residues. The chain couples TRBV20-1 to TRBJ1-2; possible D gene TRBD1, 6 bases. The sequencing sample was made of PBMCs or a T cell subset sorted from them (not recorded which). The sequence came from an adult woman who had mild COVID-19 (a few samples of this study predate the infection). Cell type and time point are not known. The CDR3 reads CSASVEGGAGYGYTF. CDR3 DNA: TGCAGTGCTAGTGTCGAGGGGGGCGCAGGCTATGGCTACACCTTC.